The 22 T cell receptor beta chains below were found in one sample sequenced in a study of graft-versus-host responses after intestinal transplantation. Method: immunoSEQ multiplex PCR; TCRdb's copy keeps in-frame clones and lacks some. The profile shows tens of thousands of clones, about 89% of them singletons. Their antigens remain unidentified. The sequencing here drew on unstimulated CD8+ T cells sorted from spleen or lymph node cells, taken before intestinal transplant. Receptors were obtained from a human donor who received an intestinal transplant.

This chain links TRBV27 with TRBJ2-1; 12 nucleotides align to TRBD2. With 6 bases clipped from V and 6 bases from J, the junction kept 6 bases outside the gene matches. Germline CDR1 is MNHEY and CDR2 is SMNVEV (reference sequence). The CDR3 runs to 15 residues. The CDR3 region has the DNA TGTGCCAGCAGCCCGACTAGCGGGAGTCTCAATGAGCAGTTCTTC. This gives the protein CASSPTSGSLNEQFF.

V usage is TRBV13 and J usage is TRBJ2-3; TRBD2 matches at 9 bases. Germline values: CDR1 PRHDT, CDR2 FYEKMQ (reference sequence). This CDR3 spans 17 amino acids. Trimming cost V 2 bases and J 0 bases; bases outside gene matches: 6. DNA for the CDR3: TGTGCCAGCAGCTTACATCTAGCGGGAAGTAGCACAGATACGCAGTATTTT. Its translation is CASSLHLAGSSTDTQYF. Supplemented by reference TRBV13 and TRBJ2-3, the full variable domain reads AAGVIQSPRHLIKEKRETATLKCYPIPRHDTVYWYQQGPGQDPQFLISFYEKMQSDKGSIPDRFSAQQFSDYHSELNMSSLELGDSALYFCASSLHLAGSSTDTQYFGPGTRLTVL.

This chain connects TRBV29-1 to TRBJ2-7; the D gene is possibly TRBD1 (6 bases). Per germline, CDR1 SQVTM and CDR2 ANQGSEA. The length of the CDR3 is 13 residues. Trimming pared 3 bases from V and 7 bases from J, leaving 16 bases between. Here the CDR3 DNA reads TGCAGCGTTGATGTTCAGGGGACGGGTGAGCAGTACTTC. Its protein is CSVDVQGTGEQYF.

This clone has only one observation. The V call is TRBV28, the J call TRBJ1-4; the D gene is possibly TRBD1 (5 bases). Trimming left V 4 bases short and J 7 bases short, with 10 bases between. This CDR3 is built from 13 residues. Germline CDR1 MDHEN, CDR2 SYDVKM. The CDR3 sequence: CASSSGVAEKLFF. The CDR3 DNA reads TGTGCCAGCAGTTCGGGGGTAGCTGAAAAACTGTTTTTT.

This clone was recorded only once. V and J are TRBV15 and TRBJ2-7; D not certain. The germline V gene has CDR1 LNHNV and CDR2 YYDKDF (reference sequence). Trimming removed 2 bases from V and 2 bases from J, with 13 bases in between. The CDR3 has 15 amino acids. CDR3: CATSRILGPAYEQYF. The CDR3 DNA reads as TGTGCCACCAGCAGAATTCTGGGCCCTGCCTACGAGCAGTACTTC.

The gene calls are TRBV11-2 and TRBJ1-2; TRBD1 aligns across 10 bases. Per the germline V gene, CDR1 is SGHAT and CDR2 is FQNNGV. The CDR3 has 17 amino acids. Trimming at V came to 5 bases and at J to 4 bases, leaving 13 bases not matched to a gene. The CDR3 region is CASSHPRTGGFTYGYTF. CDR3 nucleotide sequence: TGTGCCAGCAGCCACCCAAGGACAGGGGGGTTTACCTATGGCTACACCTTC.

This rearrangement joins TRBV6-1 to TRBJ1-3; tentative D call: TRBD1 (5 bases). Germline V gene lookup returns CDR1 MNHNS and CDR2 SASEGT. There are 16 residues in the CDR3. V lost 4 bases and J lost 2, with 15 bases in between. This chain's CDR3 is CASSGGQPGAGNTIYF. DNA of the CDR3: TGTGCCAGCAGTGGGGGCCAACCGGGGGCTGGAAACACCATATATTTT.

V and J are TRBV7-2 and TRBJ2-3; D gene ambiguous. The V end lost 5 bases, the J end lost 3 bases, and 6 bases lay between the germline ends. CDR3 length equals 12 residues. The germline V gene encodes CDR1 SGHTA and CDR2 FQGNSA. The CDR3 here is CASSIGTDTQYF. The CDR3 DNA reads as TGTGCCAGCAGCATCGGGACAGATACGCAGTATTTT.

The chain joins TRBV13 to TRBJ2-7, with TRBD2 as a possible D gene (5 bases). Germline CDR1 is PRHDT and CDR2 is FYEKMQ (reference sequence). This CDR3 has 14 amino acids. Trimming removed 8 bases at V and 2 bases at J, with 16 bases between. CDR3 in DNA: TGTGCCAGCGCGGCGCGCGGGCGGCCCTACGAGCAGTACTTC. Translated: CASAARGRPYEQYF. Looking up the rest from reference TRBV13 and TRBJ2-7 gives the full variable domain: AAGVIQSPRHLIKEKRETATLKCYPIPRHDTVYWYQQGPGQDPQFLISFYEKMQSDKGSIPDRFSAQQFSDYHSELNMSSLELGDSALYFCASAARGRPYEQYFGPGTRLTVT.

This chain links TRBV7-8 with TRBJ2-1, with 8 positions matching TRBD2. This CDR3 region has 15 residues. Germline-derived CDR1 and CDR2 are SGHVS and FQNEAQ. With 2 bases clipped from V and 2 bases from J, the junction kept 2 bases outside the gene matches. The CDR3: CASSLISGAYNEQFF. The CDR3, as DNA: TGTGCCAGCAGCTTAATTAGCGGGGCCTACAATGAGCAGTTCTTC.

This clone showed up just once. The CDR3 region is CASSGTINTGELFF. In nucleotides, the CDR3 is TGTGCCAGCAGCGGGACTATTAACACCGGGGAGCTGTTTTTT. J is TRBJ2-2 and V is TRBV6-5, with TRBD2 identical over 7 bases. Germline CDR1 is MNHEY and CDR2 is SVGAGI. The junction had 3 bases not matched to a gene; V was cut back by 6 bases and J by 2 bases. The length of the CDR3 is 14 residues.

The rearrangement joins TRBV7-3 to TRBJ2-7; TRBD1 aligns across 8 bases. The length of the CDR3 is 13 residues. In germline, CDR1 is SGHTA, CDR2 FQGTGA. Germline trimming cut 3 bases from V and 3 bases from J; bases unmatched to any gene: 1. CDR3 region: CASSLGQDYEQYF. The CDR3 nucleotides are TGTGCCAGCAGCTTGGGACAGGACTACGAGCAGTACTTC. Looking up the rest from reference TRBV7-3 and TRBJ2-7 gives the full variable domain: GAGVSQTPSNKVTEKGKYVELRCDPISGHTALYWYRQSLGQGPEFLIYFQGTGAADDSGLPNDRFFAVRPEGSVSTLKIQRTERGDSAVYLCASSLGQDYEQYFGPGTRLTVT.

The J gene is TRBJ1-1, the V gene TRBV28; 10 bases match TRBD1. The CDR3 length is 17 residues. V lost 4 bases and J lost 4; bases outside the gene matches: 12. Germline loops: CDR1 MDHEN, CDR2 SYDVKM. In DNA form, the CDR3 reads TGTGCCAGCAGTTCCCCTCCGCCCCGGGACAGGGGCACTGAAGCTTTCTTT. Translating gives CASSSPPPRDRGTEAFF.

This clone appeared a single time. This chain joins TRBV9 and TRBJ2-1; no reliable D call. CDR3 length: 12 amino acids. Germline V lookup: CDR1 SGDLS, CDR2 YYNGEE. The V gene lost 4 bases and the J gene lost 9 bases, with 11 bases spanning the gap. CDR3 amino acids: CASSPHPGEQFF. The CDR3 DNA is TGTGCCAGCAGCCCGCACCCGGGTGAGCAGTTCTTC.

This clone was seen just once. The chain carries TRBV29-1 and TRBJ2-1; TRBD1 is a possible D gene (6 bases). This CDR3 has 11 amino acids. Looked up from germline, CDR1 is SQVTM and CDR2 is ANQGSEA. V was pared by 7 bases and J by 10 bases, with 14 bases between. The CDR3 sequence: CSADEGVEQFF. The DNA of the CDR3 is TGCAGCGCCGATGAGGGGGTAGAGCAGTTCTTC.

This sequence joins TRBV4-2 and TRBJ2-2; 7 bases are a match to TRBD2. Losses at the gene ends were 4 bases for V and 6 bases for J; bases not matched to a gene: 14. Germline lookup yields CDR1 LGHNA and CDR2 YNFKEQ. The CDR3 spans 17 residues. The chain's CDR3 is CASSPESGREVAGELFF. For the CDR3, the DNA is TGTGCCAGCAGCCCAGAATCTGGGAGGGAGGTAGCCGGGGAGCTGTTTTTT.

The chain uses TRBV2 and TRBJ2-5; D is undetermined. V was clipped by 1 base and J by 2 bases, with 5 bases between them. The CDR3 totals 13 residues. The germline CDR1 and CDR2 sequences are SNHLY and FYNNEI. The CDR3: CASSEGRQETQYF. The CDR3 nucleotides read TGTGCCAGCAGTGAAGGGCGGCAAGAGACCCAGTACTTC.

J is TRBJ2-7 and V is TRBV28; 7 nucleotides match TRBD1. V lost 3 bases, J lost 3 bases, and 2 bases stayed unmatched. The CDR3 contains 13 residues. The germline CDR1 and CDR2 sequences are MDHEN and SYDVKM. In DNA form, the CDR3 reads TGTGCCAGCAGTTTGACAGGGATCTACGAGCAGTACTTC. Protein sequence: CASSLTGIYEQYF.

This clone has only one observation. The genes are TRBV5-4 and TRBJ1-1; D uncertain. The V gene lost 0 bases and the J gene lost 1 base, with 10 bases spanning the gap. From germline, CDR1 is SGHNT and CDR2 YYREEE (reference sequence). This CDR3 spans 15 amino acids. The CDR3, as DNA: TGTGCCAGCAGCTTGGGACTCCGAGAGAACACTGAAGCTTTCTTT. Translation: CASSLGLRENTEAFF.

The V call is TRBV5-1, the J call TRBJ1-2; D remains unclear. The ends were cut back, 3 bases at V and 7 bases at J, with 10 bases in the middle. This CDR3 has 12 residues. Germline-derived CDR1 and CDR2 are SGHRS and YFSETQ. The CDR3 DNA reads TGCGCCAGCAGCTCCAGGTTAGGTGGCTACACCTTC. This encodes CASSSRLGGYTF.

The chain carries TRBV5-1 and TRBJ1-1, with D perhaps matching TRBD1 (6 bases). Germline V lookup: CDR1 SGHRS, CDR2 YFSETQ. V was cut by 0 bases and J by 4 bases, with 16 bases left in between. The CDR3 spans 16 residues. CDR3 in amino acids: CASSLGDGGQLTEAFF. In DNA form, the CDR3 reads TGCGCCAGCAGCTTGGGAGACGGCGGACAGCTCACTGAAGCTTTCTTT.

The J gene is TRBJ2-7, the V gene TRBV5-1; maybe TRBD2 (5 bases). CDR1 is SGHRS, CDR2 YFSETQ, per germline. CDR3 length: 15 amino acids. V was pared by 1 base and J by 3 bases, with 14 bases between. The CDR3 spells CASSLLGYGDYEQYF. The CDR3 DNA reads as TGCGCCAGCAGCTTGCTAGGGTACGGGGACTACGAGCAGTACTTC.